Below, 32 T cell receptor beta chains from the same sample are listed, as sequenced in a study of T cells in women clearing cervical HPV infection. Generated by immunoSEQ multiplex PCR, the TCRdb table keeps only in-frame clones and is missing some. The sample table includes about 22,000 clones. Input material: blood buffy coat. All receptors derive from a woman aged 18-70 years with a cervical HPV16 infection that either progressed to CIN3+ or cleared (not recorded which).

A word on this clone: The read gets to within 3 residues of the CDR3 end, and the germline J gene fills in the rest. The chain recombines TRBV2 with TRBJ1-2, with a possible D match to TRBD1 (5 bases). Germline V gene sequence: CDR1 SNHLY, CDR2 FYNNEI. The ends were cut back, 3 bases at V and 4 bases at J, with 15 bases in the middle. The CDR3 is 15 residues long. The CDR3 bases that were read are TGTGCCAGCAGTGAGTCTGCAGGGCCGGTCTATGGC. Encoded protein: CASSESAGPVYG. The full CDR3 sequence reads CASSESAGPVYGYTF.

Of note for this clone: The CDR3 extends 3 residues past the end of the read, so its final part is completed from the germline J gene. V and J are TRBV20-1 and TRBJ2-1, with D maybe TRBD1 (5 bases). V lost 0 bases and J lost 3, with 12 bases in between. The CDR3 totals 15 residues. CDR1 is DFQATT and CDR2 is SNEGSKA in the germline V gene (reference sequence). The CDR3 region is CSARDGGRVYNEQFF. Incomplete CDR3 DNA: TGCAGTGCTAGAGATGGTGGCAGGGTCTACAATGAG.

In regard to this clone: The sequence runs out 3 residues before the end of the CDR3; the remainder is reconstructed from the germline J gene. The chain combines TRBV13 with TRBJ2-7; 8 bases line up with TRBD2. Trimming cost V 9 bases and J 6 bases; bases outside gene matches: 16. Germline V gene data show CDR1 as PRHDT and CDR2 as FYEKMQ (reference sequence). CDR3 size: 15 residues. The CDR3 loop is CARGRGGAGVREQYF. The CDR3 DNA, read in part, is TGTGCCAGAGGACGGGGGGGGGCCGGGGTTCGCGAG.

The sequenced part of the CDR3 DNA is TGCAGTGCTGGACAGGGTGAGACTGAA. Translating it yields CSAGQGETE. The entire CDR3 is CSAGQGETEAFF. The chain links TRBV20-1 to TRBJ1-1, with 8 bases identical to TRBD1. Coverage ceases 3 residues before the CDR3 finishes, and the germline J gene fills in the end. This CDR3 has 12 amino acids. The V gene's germline CDR1 is DFQATT and CDR2 SNEGSKA (reference sequence). J was trimmed by 5 bases and V by 5 bases; bases with no gene match: 4.

On this clone: Read coverage stops 3 residues before the CDR3 terminus; the germline J gene supplies the remainder. The chain recombines TRBV29-1 with TRBJ2-1; D is unclear. The germline CDR1 and CDR2 sequences are SQVTM and ANQGSEA. CDR3 size: 16 residues. The V gene lost 1 base and the J gene lost 0 bases, with 13 bases spanning the gap. CDR3 DNA (partial): TGCAGCGTTGAAGGCGCCCAGGATTTCTCCTACAATGAG. Its protein is CSVEGAQDFSYNE. In full, the CDR3 reads CSVEGAQDFSYNEQFF.

About this clone: The CDR3 is cut off 3 residues early in the read; its end comes from the germline J gene. The chain links TRBV6-4 to TRBJ1-2; 11 bases match TRBD1. The V gene's germline CDR1 is MRHNA and CDR2 SNTAGT. The CDR3 has 14 residues. The CDR3 sequence: CASSDTGTGGGYTF. The covered CDR3 bases are TGTGCCAGCAGTGACACCGGGACAGGGGGAGGC.

Worth noting for this clone: The read gets to within 3 residues of the CDR3 end, and the germline J gene fills in the rest. J is TRBJ1-2 and V is TRBV2; TRBD1 agrees at 8 bases. The CDR3 is made up of 13 amino acids. V lost 6 bases to trimming and J lost 4 bases; unmatched junction nucleotides: 4. Germline-derived CDR1 and CDR2 are SNHLY and FYNNEI. The CDR3 loop reads CASRPDRAYGYTF. CDR3 DNA (partial): TGTGCCAGCAGGCCGGACAGGGCCTATGGC. Combining the CDR3 with reference TRBV2 and TRBJ1-2 gives the whole variable domain EPEVTQTPSHQVTQMGQEVILRCVPISNHLYFYWYRQILGQKVEFLVSFYNNEISEKSEIFDDQFSVERPDGSNFTLKIRSTKLEDSAMYFCASRPDRAYGYTFGSGTRLTVV.

CDR3: CANRGNTEAFF. The sequenced part of the CDR3 DNA is TGTGCCAACAGGGGGAACACTGAA. The chain joins TRBV30 to TRBJ1-1; 7 positions match TRBD1. The read ends 3 residues before the CDR3 terminus; that terminus is restored from the germline J gene. CDR1 GTSNPN and CDR2 SVGIG come from the germline V gene (reference sequence). V lost 8 bases, J lost 1 base, and 1 base stayed unmatched. The CDR3 covers 11 residues.

To note about this clone: The read terminates 3 residues ahead of where the CDR3 ends, so the germline J gene completes it. The chain recombines TRBV7-3 with TRBJ2-5; possibly TRBD1 for D (6 bases). The CDR3 consists of 14 residues. The germline V gene has CDR1 SGHTA and CDR2 FQGTGA. Deletions cut 2 bases from V and 5 bases from J, with 12 bases between. The CDR3 here is CASSLRGRGETQYF. The DNA read from the CDR3 is TGTGCCAGCAGCTTACGAGGAAGGGGGGAGACC.

As to this clone: The read stops 3 residues short of the end of the CDR3; the missing end is completed from the germline J gene. The V and J genes are TRBV18 and TRBJ1-5; no definite D call. This CDR3 region has 15 residues. CDR1 is KGHSH and CDR2 is LQKENI in the germline V gene. Deletions cut 6 bases from V and 1 base from J, with 13 bases between. CDR3: CASSLRQQSNQPQHF. The sequenced part of the CDR3 DNA is TGTGCCAGCTCCCTGCGACAACAGAGCAATCAGCCC.

CDR3 sequence reads: CSAEGGGTDTQYF. The covered CDR3 bases are TGCAGTGCAGAGGGGGGGGGCACAGATACG. The rearrangement uses TRBV20-1 and TRBJ2-3, with TRBD2 as a possible D gene (7 bases). The CDR3 end falls 3 residues outside the read, so it is completed with the germline J gene. The CDR3 runs 13 residues. Germline V gene sequence: CDR1 DFQATT, CDR2 SNEGSKA (reference sequence). V was pared by 6 bases and J by 1 base, with 11 bases between.

CDR3 in amino acids: CASSQEWGLGAPTLHF. CDR3 DNA, as far as it was read: TGCGCCAGCAGCCAAGAATGGGGCCTTGGGGCCCCAACC. This rearrangement joins TRBV4-1 to TRBJ1-6, with TRBD1 as a possible D gene (5 bases). The read ends 3 residues shy of where the CDR3 ends; the end is completed using the germline J gene. Germline loops: CDR1 MGHRA, CDR2 YSYEKL. This CDR3 has 16 residues.

With regard to this clone: The read stops 3 residues short of the end of the CDR3; the missing end is completed from the germline J gene. The V and J genes are TRBV20-1 and TRBJ1-3; D not certain. This CDR3 is built from 14 residues. From germline, CDR1 is DFQATT and CDR2 SNEGSKA (reference sequence). The V gene lost 3 bases and the J gene lost 4 bases, with 13 bases spanning the gap. The chain's CDR3 is CSARAAARGNTIYF. CDR3 DNA, as far as it was read: TGCAGTGCTAGGGCCGCCGCCCGCGGAAACACC.

Worth noting for this clone: The read falls 3 residues short of the CDR3 end, and the missing part is taken from the germline J gene. V and J are TRBV5-1 and TRBJ2-7; TRBD2 aligns across 11 bases. CDR1 is SGHRS and CDR2 is YFSETQ in the germline V gene. The CDR3 covers 18 residues. With V trimmed by 0 bases and J by 4 bases, 12 bases remained unmatched. Partial CDR3 DNA: TGCGCCAGCAGCTTGGTTGGGACTAGCGGTATTGGGGTATACGAG. This translates into CASSLVGTSGIGVYE. In full, the CDR3 reads CASSLVGTSGIGVYEQYF.

For this clone: The observed sequence ends 3 residues before the CDR3 terminus, with the missing tail filled in from the germline J gene. This chain joins TRBV7-9 and TRBJ1-2, with TRBD1 identical over 9 bases. This CDR3 comprises 14 residues. The V gene's germline CDR1 is SEHNR and CDR2 FQNEAQ (reference sequence). The CDR3 here is CASSWTGVSRGYTF. The DNA read from the CDR3 is TGTGCCAGCAGTTGGACAGGGGTGTCGAGGGGC. The full variable domain, with the rest looked up from reference TRBV7-9 and TRBJ1-2, is DTGVSQNPRHKITKRGQNVTFRCDPISEHNRLYWYRQTLGQGPEFLTYFQNEAQLEKSRLLSDRFSAERPKGSFSTLEIQRTEQGDSAMYLCASSWTGVSRGYTFGSGTRLTVV.

Details on this clone: Sequencing ends 3 residues short of the CDR3 end; the germline J gene provides the rest. The chain couples TRBV23-1 to TRBJ1-1; TRBD1 is a possible D gene (5 bases). TRBV23-1 is marked as an open reading frame, function uncertain. This CDR3 contains 17 residues. Trimming shortened V by 0 bases and J by 6 bases, and 20 bases separated the two germline ends. Partial CDR3 DNA: TGCGCCAGCAGTCAATCAGGTAGGAAAGGGGTGAGACCTGAA. Protein product: CASSQSGRKGVRPE. The whole CDR3 sequence is CASSQSGRKGVRPEAFF.

Concerning this clone itself: The read ends 3 residues before the CDR3 terminus; that terminus is restored from the germline J gene. The rearrangement links TRBV7-3 to TRBJ2-7; 9 bases fit TRBD1. V lost 5 bases to trimming and J lost 6 bases; unmatched junction nucleotides: 14. The germline CDR1 and CDR2 sequences are SGHTA and FQGTGA. The CDR3 loop spans 16 amino acids. CDR3 sequence: CASSTLPGTGISEQYF. The CDR3 DNA, read in part, is TGTGCCAGCAGCACACTGCCCGGGACAGGGATCTCCGAG.

As regards this clone: The read terminates 3 residues ahead of where the CDR3 ends, so the germline J gene completes it. The V and J genes are TRBV20-1 and TRBJ2-1; no clear D. Germline CDR1 is DFQATT and CDR2 is SNEGSKA (reference sequence). CDR3 length: 15 amino acids. The V gene lost 2 bases and the J gene lost 4 bases, with 15 bases spanning the gap. CDR3 DNA (partial): TGCAGTGCTAGATCCAACCCCCGACATTACAATGAG. Translated: CSARSNPRHYNE. The entire CDR3 sequence reads CSARSNPRHYNEQFF.

The CDR3: CASSLASGLPPYEQYF. The sequenced part of the CDR3 DNA is TGTGCCAGCAGCTTAGCTAGCGGCCTTCCCCCCTACGAG. This chain joins TRBV7-8 and TRBJ2-7; D is perhaps TRBD2 (6 bases). The CDR3 end falls 3 residues outside the read, so it is completed with the germline J gene. The CDR3 runs to 16 residues. Germline V gene lookup returns CDR1 SGHVS and CDR2 FQNEAQ. V was pared by 0 bases and J by 2 bases, with 14 bases between.

CDR3 bases read: TGTGCCAGCAGTCTGGCCGAGGGCAGGGAG. Its translation: CASSLAEGRE. The whole CDR3 protein is CASSLAEGRELFF. The chain links TRBV14 to TRBJ2-2, with a tentative D call TRBD2 (5 bases). The CDR3 end lies 3 residues beyond the end of the read and is filled in from the germline J gene. With 6 bases removed from V and 9 bases from J, the gap between germline ends came to 14 bases. The length of the CDR3 is 13 residues. CDR1 and CDR2 (germline): SGHDN, FVKESK.

On this clone: The read is 3 residues too short to cover the CDR3 end, so that end is filled in from the germline J gene. This chain connects TRBV5-1 to TRBJ2-7; 10 bases align to TRBD1. Unmatched junction bases numbered 5, after V lost 4 bases and J lost 1 base. The CDR3 covers 15 residues. The germline V gene has CDR1 SGHRS and CDR2 YFSETQ. The sequenced part of the CDR3 DNA is TGCGCCAGCAGCACCTGGACAGGGGGGTCCTACGAG. This gives the protein CASSTWTGGSYE. The whole CDR3 region reads CASSTWTGGSYEQYF.

Regarding this clone: The read ends 3 residues shy of where the CDR3 ends; the end is completed using the germline J gene. The chain has TRBV20-1 and TRBJ1-1; D gene uncertain. The germline V gene encodes CDR1 DFQATT and CDR2 SNEGSKA (reference sequence). The germline V and J ends were trimmed by 0 bases and 0 bases, with 5 bases remaining between them. The CDR3 consists of 13 residues. CDR3 sequence: CSAREQMNTEAFF. CDR3 DNA (partial): TGCAGTGCTAGAGAACAAATGAACACTGAA.

Points on this clone: The CDR3 end falls 3 residues outside the read, so it is completed with the germline J gene. The J gene is TRBJ2-1, the V gene TRBV30, with D perhaps matching TRBD2 (5 bases). Trimming pared 5 bases from V and 7 bases from J, leaving 15 bases between. There are 13 residues in the CDR3. Germline assignment: CDR1 GTSNPN and CDR2 SVGIG (reference sequence). This CDR3 reads CAWASRAANEQFF. The CDR3 DNA, read in part, is TGTGCCTGGGCGAGTAGAGCGGCTAATGAG.

Note on this clone: The read ends 3 residues shy of where the CDR3 ends; the end is completed using the germline J gene. The chain employs TRBV5-1 and TRBJ2-1; 8 positions agree with TRBD2. V was clipped by 0 bases and J by 4 bases; unmatched bases: 6. From germline, CDR1 is SGHRS and CDR2 YFSETQ. This CDR3 has 16 residues. The sequenced part of the CDR3 DNA is TGCGCCAGCAGCTTGGGGGCTCGCGGGGGGTACAATGAG. It is translated as CASSLGARGGYNE. The complete CDR3 reads CASSLGARGGYNEQFF. Variable domain in full (rest from reference TRBV5-1 and TRBJ2-1): KAGVTQTPRYLIKTRGQQVTLSCSPISGHRSVSWYQQTPGQGLQFLFEYFSETQRNKGNFPGRFSGRQFSNSRSEMNVSTLELGDSALYLCASSLGARGGYNEQFFGPGTRLTVL.

About this clone itself: Coverage ceases 3 residues before the CDR3 finishes, and the germline J gene fills in the end. V usage is TRBV5-4 and J usage is TRBJ2-1; 9 nucleotides agree with TRBD2. J was trimmed by 9 bases and V by 0 bases; bases with no gene match: 7. Germline V gives CDR1 SGHNT, CDR2 YYREEE (reference sequence). CDR3 length: 15 residues. The CDR3: CASSLGLAGLAEQFF. CDR3 DNA, as far as it was read: TGTGCCAGCAGCTTGGGCCTAGCGGGATTGGCTGAG.

Of note for this clone: The read terminates 3 residues before the CDR3 end, so the remaining end is supplied by the germline J gene. V is TRBV7-2 and J is TRBJ2-2, with unresolved D. The CDR3 runs 13 residues. CDR1 and CDR2 (germline): SGHTA, FQGNSA. The V gene lost 3 bases and the J gene lost 6 bases, with 8 bases spanning the gap. The CDR3 DNA, read in part, is TGTGCCAGCAGCTTTTCGTTTTCCGGGGAG. Amino acid sequence: CASSFSFSGE. From start to end, the CDR3 is CASSFSFSGELFF.

In regard to this clone: Sequencing ends 3 residues short of the CDR3 end; the germline J gene provides the rest. Other DNA sequences within the sample encode an identical CDR3. This rearrangement joins TRBV4-1 to TRBJ2-5; TRBD2 matches at 12 bases. The length of the CDR3 is 18 residues. Germline CDR1 and CDR2: MGHRA and YSYEKL. J lost 4 bases, V lost 0 bases, and 9 bases had no gene match. CDR3 bases read: TGCGCCAGCAGCCAAGAAGGGCTAGCGGGAGGGGTTGGAGAGACC. Its protein product is CASSQEGLAGGVGET. The whole CDR3 sequence reads CASSQEGLAGGVGETQYF.

Details on this clone: The CDR3 end lies 3 residues beyond the end of the read and is filled in from the germline J gene. Other DNA variants within this sample encode the same CDR3. The rearrangement uses TRBV30 and TRBJ2-6, with no clear D. The CDR3 is 14 residues long. The germline V and J ends were trimmed by 2 bases and 2 bases, with 7 bases remaining between them. The germline V gene has CDR1 GTSNPN and CDR2 SVGIG (reference sequence). The DNA read from the CDR3 is TGTGCCTGGAGTTCCCCAGCTGGGGCCAACGTC. It yields the protein CAWSSPAGANV. The full-length CDR3 reads as CAWSSPAGANVLTF.

Details on this clone: The read finishes 3 residues shy of the CDR3 end, and the germline J gene is used to complete it. This chain joins TRBV7-3 and TRBJ2-4; D gene unclear. Per the germline V gene, CDR1 is SGHTA and CDR2 is FQGTGA. V dropped 0 bases and J dropped 6 bases, with 6 bases sitting between them. The CDR3 runs to 13 residues. The sequenced part of the CDR3 DNA is TGTGCCAGCAGCTTAACTGGCAGAAACATT. Its protein product is CASSLTGRNI. Given in full, the CDR3 is CASSLTGRNIQYF.

As for this clone: Read data end 3 residues before the CDR3 end; the end is taken from the germline J gene. The chain uses TRBV30 and TRBJ1-6, with unresolved D. The V end lost 4 bases, the J end lost 5 bases, and 9 bases lay between the germline ends. Germline V CDR1 and CDR2: GTSNPN, SVGIG (reference sequence). The CDR3 has 13 amino acids. The part of the CDR3 DNA that was read is TGTGCCTGGATCGAACAGAATAATTCACCC. As protein: CAWIEQNNSP. The entire CDR3 protein is CAWIEQNNSPLHF.

Comments on this clone: The read gets to within 3 residues of the CDR3 end, and the germline J gene fills in the rest. V usage is TRBV30 and J usage is TRBJ2-2; D possibly corresponds to TRBD1 (6 bases). Germline V gives CDR1 GTSNPN, CDR2 SVGIG (reference sequence). The CDR3 runs to 13 residues. V gave up 2 bases and J gave up 4 bases, with 8 bases separating them. CDR3 bases read: TGTGCCTGGAGTCCAGGGGTCACCGGGGAG. Residues: CAWSPGVTGE. The whole CDR3 reads CAWSPGVTGELFF.

Worth noting for this clone: The read falls 3 residues short of the CDR3 end, and the missing part is taken from the germline J gene. The chain is built from TRBV5-1 and TRBJ1-6, with D perhaps TRBD1 (6 bases). V was cut by 4 bases and J by 7 bases, with 12 bases left in between. Germline V gene sequence: CDR1 SGHRS, CDR2 YFSETQ. This CDR3 comprises 14 residues. CDR3: CASSTGQQNSPLHF. Incomplete CDR3 DNA: TGCGCCAGCAGCACTGGACAGCAGAATTCACCC.